The 10 T cell receptor beta chains reported below all come from one sample, sequenced in a study of T cells in Graves' hyperthyroidism and ophthalmopathy. The investigators amplified TCR beta CDR3 regions from RNA transcripts. The TCR CDR3 was amplified in a first-round RT-PCR using the HTBI primer set. TCRdb redid the calling of the multiplex PCR reads with MiXCR, one entry per CDR3 protein. The sample lists roughly 740,000 distinct CDR3 sequences, roughly 17% occurring once. Sequencing was performed on blood. These receptors all come from a man between 18 and 35 years old with Graves' hyperthyroidism.

In its sample, this clonotype was seen many times. The chain couples TRBV12-3 or TRBV12-4 to TRBJ1-1; D unresolved. The CDR3 runs to 14 residues. The germline V and J ends were trimmed by 3 bases and 6 bases, with 14 bases remaining between them. CDR3 sequence reads: CASSFLESWAEAFF. DNA for the CDR3: TGTGCCAGCAGTTTTCTTGAGTCATGGGCTGAAGCTTTCTTT.

Only a few counts were recorded for this clonotype. The chain couples TRBV30 to TRBJ2-2; D gene unclear. The CDR3 has 13 amino acids. Trimming took 0 bases from V and 7 from J, leaving 9 bases between them. The V gene's germline CDR1 is GTSNPN and CDR2 SVGIG (reference sequence). CDR3: CAWSVRTGGELFF. The CDR3 DNA sequence: TGTGCCTGGAGTGTACGAACTGGCGGGGAGCTGTTTTTT.

CDR3 sequence reads: CSARDWTDQPQHF. In DNA form, the CDR3 reads TGCAGTGCTAGAGATTGGACGGATCAGCCCCAGCATTTT. V and J are TRBV20-1 and TRBJ1-5; no firm D call. Trimming cost V 0 bases and J 5 bases, with 8 bases left between them. The germline gives CDR1 DFQATT, CDR2 SNEGSKA (reference sequence). The CDR3 is 13 residues long.

Only a few counts were recorded for this clonotype. The chain is built from TRBV11-2 and TRBJ2-1; D may be TRBD2 (6 bases). From germline, CDR1 is SGHAT and CDR2 FQNNGV. This CDR3 has 17 amino acids. V gave up 1 base and J gave up 2 bases, with 15 bases separating them. The CDR3 DNA reads TGTGCCAGCAGCTTAGGACCGCGGGATCGCACCTACAATGAGCAGTTCTTC. Protein product: CASSLGPRDRTYNEQFF.

The sample holds many counts of this clonotype. This rearrangement joins TRBV27 to TRBJ1-6; a weak D match, TRBD1 (6 bases). This CDR3 comprises 16 residues. Germline V gene data show CDR1 as MNHEY and CDR2 as SMNVEV (reference sequence). V was pared by 6 bases and J by 9 bases, with 21 bases between. CDR3 loop: CASSFKDGRGGSPLHF. The CDR3 DNA follows: TGTGCCAGCAGCTTTAAGGATGGCAGGGGAGGTTCACCCCTCCACTTT.

This clonotype was seen more than once but under ten times. This chain links TRBV7-9 with TRBJ2-1; D gene ambiguous. The germline V and J ends were trimmed by 6 bases and 8 bases, with 14 bases remaining between them. CDR1 is SEHNR, CDR2 FQNEAQ, per germline (reference sequence). This CDR3 contains 13 residues. CDR3 DNA: TGTGCCAGCAGGGGGAAAGGACCGGATGAGCAGTTCTTC. Amino acid sequence: CASRGKGPDEQFF.

This clonotype has at least ten counts. V gene TRBV6-5 combines with J gene TRBJ1-1; 8 positions match TRBD1. V was clipped by 3 bases and J by 11 bases; unmatched bases: 11. CDR3 size: 14 residues. Per germline, CDR1 MNHEY and CDR2 SVGAGI. The CDR3 region has the DNA TGTGCCAGCAGTTATATCAGGGGGCAGGGGGTGGCTTTCTTT. This translates into CASSYIRGQGVAFF.

The sample holds many counts of this clonotype. The chain couples TRBV6-1 to TRBJ1-2; perhaps TRBD1 as D (5 bases). Per the germline V gene, CDR1 is MNHNS and CDR2 is SASEGT. The CDR3 extends over 13 amino acids. V dropped 8 bases and J dropped 4 bases, with 14 bases sitting between them. The CDR3 coding sequence is TGTGCCAGCGGCTCAGGGCCCCTCTATGGCTACACCTTC. Protein: CASGSGPLYGYTF.

CDR3 region: CAWSNPSGEKLFF. CDR3 DNA: TGTGCCTGGAGCAACCCCTCGGGGGAAAAACTGTTTTTT. This rearrangement joins TRBV30 to TRBJ1-4, with D unclear. Germline CDR1 GTSNPN, CDR2 SVGIG (reference sequence). V dropped 3 bases and J dropped 8 bases, with 13 bases sitting between them. There are 13 residues in the CDR3. The full variable domain, completed using reference TRBV30 and TRBJ1-4, is SQTIHQWPATLVQPVGSPLSLECTVEGTSNPNLYWYRQAAGRGLQLLFYSVGIGQISSEVPQNLSASRPQDRQFILSSKKLLLSDSGFYLCAWSNPSGEKLFFGSGTQLSVL.

V and J are TRBV29-1 and TRBJ2-7; D might be TRBD2 (5 bases). CDR1 and CDR2 from the germline V gene are SQVTM and ANQGSEA. There are 11 residues in the CDR3. Trimming left V 4 bases short and J 3 bases short, with 7 bases between. CDR3 in amino acids: CSVGEGYEQYF. The CDR3 bases are TGCAGCGTTGGAGAGGGCTACGAGCAGTACTTC.